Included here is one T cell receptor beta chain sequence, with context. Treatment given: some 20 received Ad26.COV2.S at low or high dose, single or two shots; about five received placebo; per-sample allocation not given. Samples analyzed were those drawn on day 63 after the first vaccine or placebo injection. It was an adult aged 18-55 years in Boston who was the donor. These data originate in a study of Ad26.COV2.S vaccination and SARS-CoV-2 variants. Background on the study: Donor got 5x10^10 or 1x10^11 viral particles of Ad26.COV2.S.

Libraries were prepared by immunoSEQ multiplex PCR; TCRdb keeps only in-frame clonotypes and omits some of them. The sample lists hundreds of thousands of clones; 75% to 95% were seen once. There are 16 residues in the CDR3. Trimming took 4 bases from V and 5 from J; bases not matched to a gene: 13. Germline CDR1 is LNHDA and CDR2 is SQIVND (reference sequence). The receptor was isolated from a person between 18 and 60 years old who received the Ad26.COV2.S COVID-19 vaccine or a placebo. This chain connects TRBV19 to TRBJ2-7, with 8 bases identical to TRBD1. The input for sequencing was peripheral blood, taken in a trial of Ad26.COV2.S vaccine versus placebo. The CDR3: CASSKSRTGGAHEQYF. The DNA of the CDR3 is TGTGCCAGTAGTAAATCAAGAACAGGGGGTGCCCACGAGCAGTACTTC.